This TCR beta chain was sequenced for a study of blood T cell repertoires in COVID-19. In its sample, this clone was seen a few times. In the source study's methods: Reference gene primer amplification gave nucleated cell count estimates. TCRdb's copy holds only in-frame clones and misses some; the assay was immunoSEQ multiplex PCR. V, J and clone size are taken as reported in that table, and D and trimming were inferred from the DNA itself. The data hold over 250,000 clones, with approximately 90% observed a single time. Sequences were obtained from PBMCs or T cells enriched from blood (not recorded which). The TCR was taken from a man aged 40-49 years who had recovered from COVID-19.

The CDR3 coding sequence is TGTGCCAGCAGCTTAGAGGTGCGAGAGACCCAGTACTTC. Its protein is CASSLEVRETQYF. This chain joins TRBV11-2 and TRBJ2-5; D gene ambiguous. V lost 0 bases to trimming and J lost 4 bases, with 6 bases between them. Germline V gene sequence: CDR1 SGHAT, CDR2 FQNNGV. The CDR3 is 13 amino acids.